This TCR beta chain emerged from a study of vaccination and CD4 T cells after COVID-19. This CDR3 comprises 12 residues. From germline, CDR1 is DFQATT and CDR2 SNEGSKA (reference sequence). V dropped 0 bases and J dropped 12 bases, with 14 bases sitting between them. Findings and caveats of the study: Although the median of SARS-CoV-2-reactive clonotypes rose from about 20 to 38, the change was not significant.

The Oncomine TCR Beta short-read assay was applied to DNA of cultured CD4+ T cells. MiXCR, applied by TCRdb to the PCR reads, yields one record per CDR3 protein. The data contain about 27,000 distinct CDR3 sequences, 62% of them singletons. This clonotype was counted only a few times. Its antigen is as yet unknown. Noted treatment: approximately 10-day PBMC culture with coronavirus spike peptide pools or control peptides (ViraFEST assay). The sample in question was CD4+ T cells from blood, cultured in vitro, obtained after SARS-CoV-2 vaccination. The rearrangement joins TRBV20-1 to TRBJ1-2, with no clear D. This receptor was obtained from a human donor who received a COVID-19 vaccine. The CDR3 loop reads CSARDSRSPDTF. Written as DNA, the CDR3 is TGCAGTGCTAGAGATTCCAGGAGTCCTGACACCTTC.